This T cell receptor beta chain was sequenced during a study of T cells in Graves' hyperthyroidism and ophthalmopathy. Study summary: It was at initial diagnosis, before any treatment, that peripheral blood was collected.

Template material for amplifying TCR beta CDR3 regions consisted of RNA transcripts. First-round RT-PCR with HTBI primers amplified the TCR CDR3 region. One entry per CDR3 protein results from TCRdb running MiXCR on the multiplex PCR reads. The sample holds 280,000 or so distinct CDR3 sequences, around 15% seen once. Patients between 18 and 65 years old had hyperthyroidism, newly diagnosed and lasting under 2 months. Trimming cost V 0 bases and J 5 bases; bases outside gene matches: 12. Germline V lookup: CDR1 DFQATT, CDR2 SNEGSKA (reference sequence). The CDR3 is 16 amino acids. This clonotype showed up many times. The antigen is unknown. Findings and limits, study-wide: The model made its ophthalmopathy prediction, and onset followed a median roughly six months later.

This TCR was sampled from a woman aged 45-65 years with Graves' hyperthyroidism that later progressed to Graves' ophthalmopathy. Sequencing was performed on blood. The J gene is TRBJ2-7, the V gene TRBV20-1; 8 nucleotides match TRBD2. As DNA, the CDR3 is TGCAGTGCTAGAGATGAGGTCGCGGGAGGAGTCCACGAGCAGTACTTC. Encoded protein: CSARDEVAGGVHEQYF.